Listed below are T cell receptor beta chains from one sample, sequenced in a study of T cell responses to AZD1222 COVID-19 vaccine. Clones were read by immunoSEQ multiplex PCR, and TCRdb kept only the in-frame ones, dropping some. The table records some 99,000 clones, around 87% of them present only once. Sample: peripheral blood, taken 28 days after the second AZD1222 dose. These receptor sequences come from an adult who received the AZD1222 COVID-19 vaccine. Both conserved end residues are part of each CDR3. The D gene is left open where the match is weak. A row's size may be missing; if present it is once, few, many or a size class.

>TRBJ1-5|TRBV6-2/TRBV6-3|.|few
TGTGCCAGCAGTACCCAGAATAGCAATCAGCCCCAGCATTTT
CASSTQNSNQPQHF
>TRBJ2-7|TRBV7-9|TRBD1|.
TGTGCCAGCAGCCCCCGGGACAGGCAAACCTACGAGCAGTACTTC
CASSPRDRQTYEQYF
>TRBJ1-6|TRBV4-3|.|.
TGCGCCAGCAGCCGCACCGCCGACGGGACCTCCTATAATTCACCCCTCCACTTT
CASSRTADGTSYNSPLHF
>TRBJ2-5|TRBV30|.|.
TGTGCCTGGAGTGTCGGGGAGTCAGAGACCCAGTACTTC
CAWSVGESETQYF
>TRBJ1-5|TRBV19|.|.
TGTGCCAGTAGTTTGGATTCCCGGGTCTTCGATCAGCCCCAGCATTTT
CASSLDSRVFDQPQHF
>TRBJ1-1|TRBV19|.|.
TGTGCCAGTAGTATAGAGGGCCTCAGAGCTTTCTTT
CASSIEGLRAFF
>TRBJ2-1|TRBV10-3|.|.
TGTGCCATCAGTGACCCCGACAATGAGCAGTTCTTC
CAISDPDNEQFF
>TRBJ1-6|TRBV7-9|.|.
TGTGCCAGCAGCTTAGAGGGGGGTTATTCACCCCTCCACTTT
CASSLEGGYSPLHF
>TRBJ1-2|TRBV7-2|TRBD1|.
TGTGCCAGCATTAGGGACAGGGGGCTTGGGGGCTACACCTTC
CASIRDRGLGGYTF
>TRBJ1-1|TRBV5-1|TRBD1|.
TGCGCCAGCAGCTCACAGGGGGACACTGAAGCTTTCTTT
CASSSQGDTEAFF
>TRBJ1-2|TRBV5-6|.|few
TGTGCCAGCAGCCCCTCGGACTCGTCCTATGGCTACACCTTC
CASSPSDSSYGYTF
>TRBJ2-2|TRBV30|TRBD2|few
TGTGCCTGGACGAGCGGGAGCGACACCGGGGAGCTGTTTTTT
CAWTSGSDTGELFF
>TRBJ1-2|TRBV3-1/TRBV3-2|.|.
TGTGCCAGCAGCCAAGAGGGGGCTCATGGCTACACCTTC
CASSQEGAHGYTF
>TRBJ1-5|TRBV2|TRBD1|.
TGTGCCAGCAACGGGGACAGGGCGTCCAATCAGCCCCAGCATTTT
CASNGDRASNQPQHF
>TRBJ2-7|TRBV27|TRBD2|.
TGTGCCAGCAGTTCGGGAGGGGGATACGAGCAGTACTTC
CASSSGGGYEQYF
>TRBJ2-5|TRBV7-9|.|.
TGTGCCAGCAGCCTTTCTATCACCCAAGAGACCCAGTACTTC
CASSLSITQETQYF
>TRBJ2-1|TRBV4-1|.|.
TGCGCCAGCAGCCAAGTGCCCGACAGTATCGATGAGCAGTTCTTC
CASSQVPDSIDEQFF
>TRBJ2-3|TRBV11-3|TRBD2|.
TGTGCCAGCAGCTTCGGGACTAGCGGGATAGCAGATACGCAGTATTTT
CASSFGTSGIADTQYF
>TRBJ2-7|TRBV3-1/TRBV3-2|.|.
TGTGCCAGCAGCCCCTATGGGGTTTTCGAGCAGTACTTC
CASSPYGVFEQYF
>TRBJ1-5|TRBV7-2|.|.
TGTGCCAGCAGCTTACAGAGTGGAGGCAATCAGCCCCAGCATTTT
CASSLQSGGNQPQHF
>TRBJ2-1|TRBV10-3|TRBD2|.
TGTGCCATCAGTGGTCCTGGGGCTAGCGGGAGTGGTGATGAGCAGTTCTTC
CAISGPGASGSGDEQFF
>TRBJ2-1|TRBV12-5|TRBD1|.
TGTGCTAGTGGTCACAGGGGAAACTCCTACAATGAGCAGTTCTTC
CASGHRGNSYNEQFF
>TRBJ2-3|TRBV5-1|TRBD2|.
TGCGCCAGCAGCTTACCTAGCGGGGAAAGCACAGATACGCAGTATTTT
CASSLPSGESTDTQYF
>TRBJ2-7|TRBV30|TRBD2|.
TGTGCCTGGAGTGTACCGGGGGGGGCTAAGGTCTACGAGCAGTACTTC
CAWSVPGGAKVYEQYF
>TRBJ2-3|TRBV6-2/TRBV6-3|.|.
TGTGCCAGCAGTTATGAGAAAACAGCGTTCACAGATACGCAGTATTTT
CASSYEKTAFTDTQYF
>TRBJ2-7|TRBV7-2|TRBD1|.
TGTGCCAGCAGCGCCGACAGGGTCGACGAGCAGTACTTC
CASSADRVDEQYF
>TRBJ2-7|TRBV30|.|.
TGTGCCTGGAGGGGGAAGGGGCGGTACGAGCAGTACTTC
CAWRGKGRYEQYF
>TRBJ2-2|TRBV3-1/TRBV3-2|.|few
TGTGCCAGCAGCCAAGATTGGCGGGAGAACACCGGGGAGCTGTTTTTT
CASSQDWRENTGELFF
>TRBJ2-1|TRBV10-3|TRBD2|.
TGTGCCATCAGTCCATCTAGCGGGAGCGGTGAGCAGTTCTTC
CAISPSSGSGEQFF
>TRBJ2-5|TRBV21-1|.|.
TGTGCCAGCAGCAAAGGGGACAGACGGGGCCAAGAGACCCAGTACTTC
CASSKGDRRGQETQYF
>TRBJ2-5|TRBV14|TRBD2|.
TGTGCCAGCAGCCAAGATCACTCCCTAGCGGTTCAAGAGACCCAGTACTTC
CASSQDHSLAVQETQYF
>TRBJ2-7|TRBV7-8|TRBD2|few
TGTGCCAGCAGCGGCTCCGGGACTAGCGGCCTTTCCTACGAGCAGTACTTC
CASSGSGTSGLSYEQYF
>TRBJ2-1|TRBV15|TRBD2|few
TGTGCCACCAGCGCCGCGGGGGTCCGATACAATGAGCAGTTCTTC
CATSAAGVRYNEQFF
>TRBJ1-2|TRBV9|.|once
TGTGCCAGCAGCACTTGGACAACTGGCTACACCTTC
CASSTWTTGYTF
>TRBJ2-5|TRBV15|TRBD1|once
TGTGCCACCAGCAGAGGAGGGACAGACCAAGAGACCCAGTACTTC
CATSRGGTDQETQYF
>TRBJ1-2|TRBV7-8|TRBD1|once
TGTGCCAGCAGCCCTCGGACAGGGGGCGCGACCGCGAATGGCTACACCTTC
CASSPRTGGATANGYTF
>TRBJ2-4|TRBV18|TRBD2|once
TGTGCCAGCTCACCAGGACTAGCGGGGGTCATTCAGTACTTC
CASSPGLAGVIQYF
>TRBJ1-1|TRBV30|.|.
TGTGCCTGGAGTGACGAGGTGAACACTGAAGCTTTCTTT
CAWSDEVNTEAFF
>TRBJ2-1|TRBV4-1|.|.
TGCGCCAGCAGCCCTTTGTCCAATCATGAGCAGTTCTTC
CASSPLSNHEQFF
>TRBJ2-7|TRBV28|TRBD1|.
TGTGCCAGCTGGGACAGGGGACACGAGCAGTACTTC
CASWDRGHEQYF
>TRBJ2-7|TRBV12-5|.|.
TGTGCTAGTGGTTTGGTACAGGAGTACGAGCAGTACTTC
CASGLVQEYEQYF
>TRBJ2-1|TRBV19|TRBD2|.
TGTGCCAGTAGTTCCTCACTAGCGGGGGCATACAATGAGCAGTTCTTC
CASSSSLAGAYNEQFF
>TRBJ2-3|TRBV12-3/TRBV12-4|.|.
TGTGCCAGCAGTTCTAACTCGGACAGCCAGTATTTT
CASSSNSDSQYF
>TRBJ2-3|TRBV5-1|TRBD2|.
TGCGCCAGCAGCCCTGGACTAGCGCTTAGCACAGATACGCAGTATTTT
CASSPGLALSTDTQYF
>TRBJ1-6|TRBV21-1|.|.
TGTGCCAGCAGCAACGGGCAAAGCTCCTATAATTCACCCCTCCACTTT
CASSNGQSSYNSPLHF
>TRBJ2-1|TRBV7-9|TRBD2|.
TGTGCCAGCACCTCACTAGCGGGGGCGGGCAATGAGCAGTTCTTC
CASTSLAGAGNEQFF
>TRBJ2-1|TRBV6-1|.|.
TGTGCCAGCAGTTCTCATAATGAGGGCAATGAGCAGTTCTTC
CASSSHNEGNEQFF
>TRBJ2-3|TRBV6-1|.|.
TGTGCCAGCAGTGAAGCGGGAGATGTCGCAGATACGCAGTATTTT
CASSEAGDVADTQYF
>TRBJ2-3|TRBV6-4|TRBD2|.
TGTGCCAGCAGTTTGACTAGCGGGGGGAGCACAGATACGCAGTATTTT
CASSLTSGGSTDTQYF
>TRBJ2-1|TRBV28|.|.
TGTGCCAGCACCCCATTGCCCAGTGGGACATACGGCTCCTACAATGAGCAGTTCTTC
CASTPLPSGTYGSYNEQFF
>TRBJ2-1|TRBV10-3|TRBD1|once
TGTGCCGGGGCTCGGACAGGGGACGCCTACAATGAGCAGTTCTTC
CAGARTGDAYNEQFF
>TRBJ2-5|TRBV6-2/TRBV6-3|.|.
TGTGCCAGCAGTTATTATCCCCTACAGGTCCAAGAGACCCAGTACTTC
CASSYYPLQVQETQYF
>TRBJ2-5|TRBV9|.|.
TGTGCCAGCAGCGTAACCGGGGATCAAGAGACCCAGTACTTC
CASSVTGDQETQYF
>TRBJ1-4|TRBV29-1|TRBD1|.
TGCAGCGTGATAGGGACAGGGGGAACGACAAAACTGTTTTTT
CSVIGTGGTTKLFF
>TRBJ1-2|TRBV3-1/TRBV3-2|.|.
TGTGCCAGCAGCCAAGCGGAGACGGAAAACTATGGCTACACCTTC
CASSQAETENYGYTF
>TRBJ2-5|TRBV7-2|.|.
TGTGCCAGCAGCTTAAGGGCCGGAACGCAAGAGACCCAGTACTTC
CASSLRAGTQETQYF
>TRBJ1-1|TRBV4-1|.|.
TGCGCCAGCAGCCAAGAAAGAAGGGTCAGAGGAACTGAAGCTTTCTTT
CASSQERRVRGTEAFF
>TRBJ2-6|TRBV28|.|.
TGTGCCAGCAGTTTCGGCCAGGCGACCTCTGGGGCCAACGTCCTGACTTTC
CASSFGQATSGANVLTF
>TRBJ1-2|TRBV19|.|.
TGTGCCAGTAGTATAGACCTACCGGGGGCTCTCTATGGCTACACCTTC
CASSIDLPGALYGYTF
>TRBJ1-2|TRBV12-3/TRBV12-4|.|.
TGTGCCAGCACCCCTAACTATGGCTACACCTTC
CASTPNYGYTF